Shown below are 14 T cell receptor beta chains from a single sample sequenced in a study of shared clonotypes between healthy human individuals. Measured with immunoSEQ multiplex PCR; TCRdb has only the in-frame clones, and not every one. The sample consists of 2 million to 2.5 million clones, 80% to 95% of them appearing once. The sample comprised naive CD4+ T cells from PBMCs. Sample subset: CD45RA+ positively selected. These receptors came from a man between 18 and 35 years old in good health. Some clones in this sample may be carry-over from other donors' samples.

CDR3 in DNA: TGTGCCAGCAGCTTAGGCCTAGAAAGGGGGAATGAGCAGTTCTTC. Encoded protein: CASSLGLERGNEQFF. V usage is TRBV7-9 and J usage is TRBJ2-1; a weak D match, TRBD1 (6 bases). CDR1 is SEHNR and CDR2 is FQNEAQ in the germline V gene (reference sequence). V lost 1 base and J 7 bases, leaving 14 bases between the germline ends. The CDR3 is 15 residues long.

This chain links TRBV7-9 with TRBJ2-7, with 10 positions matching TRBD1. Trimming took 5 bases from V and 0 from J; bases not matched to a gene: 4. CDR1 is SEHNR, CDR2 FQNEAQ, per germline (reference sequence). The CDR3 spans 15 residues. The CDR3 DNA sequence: TGTGCCAGCAGCGGACGGACAGGGGGCTCCTACGAGCAGTACTTC. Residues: CASSGRTGGSYEQYF.

CDR3 DNA sequence: TGCAGTGCGGGGTCTCTAGGGCAGTTCTTC. It encodes CSAGSLGQFF. The V gene is TRBV20-1, the J gene TRBJ2-1; D uncertain. The CDR3 loop spans 10 amino acids. V gave up 6 bases and J gave up 12 bases, with 12 bases separating them. In germline, CDR1 is DFQATT, CDR2 SNEGSKA (reference sequence).

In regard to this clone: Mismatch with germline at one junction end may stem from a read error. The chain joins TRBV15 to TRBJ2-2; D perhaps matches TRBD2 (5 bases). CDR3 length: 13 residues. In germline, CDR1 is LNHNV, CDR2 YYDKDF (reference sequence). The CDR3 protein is CATSINRAGKLFF. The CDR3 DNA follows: TGTGCCACCAGCATAAATCGGGCCGGGAAGCTGTTTTTT. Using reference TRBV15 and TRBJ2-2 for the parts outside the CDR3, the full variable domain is DAMVIQNPRYQVTQFGKPVTLSCSQTLNHNVMYWYQQKSSQAPKLLFHYYDKDFNNEADTPDNFQSRRPNTSFCFLDIRSPGLGDTAMYLCATSINRAGKLFFGEGSRLTVL.

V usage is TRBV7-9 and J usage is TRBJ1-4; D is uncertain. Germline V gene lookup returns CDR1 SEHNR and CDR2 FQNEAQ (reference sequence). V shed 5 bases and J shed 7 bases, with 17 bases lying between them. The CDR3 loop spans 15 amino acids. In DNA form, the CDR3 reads TGTGCCAGCAGCACTCCCATGGGTGGTGTTGAAAAACTGTTTTTT. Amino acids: CASSTPMGGVEKLFF.

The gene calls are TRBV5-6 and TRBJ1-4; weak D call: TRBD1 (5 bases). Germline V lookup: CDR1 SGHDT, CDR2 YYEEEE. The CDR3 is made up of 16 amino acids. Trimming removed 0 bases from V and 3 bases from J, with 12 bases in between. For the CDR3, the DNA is TGTGCCAGCAGCTTGGATGGGGCTTATCCTAATGAAAAACTGTTTTTT. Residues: CASSLDGAYPNEKLFF.

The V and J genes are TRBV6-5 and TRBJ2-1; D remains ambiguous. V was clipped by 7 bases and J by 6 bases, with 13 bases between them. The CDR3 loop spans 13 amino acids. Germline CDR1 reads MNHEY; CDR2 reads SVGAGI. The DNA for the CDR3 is TGTGCCAGCAAGGGCGCTAGTGGCAATGAGCAGTTCTTC. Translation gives CASKGASGNEQFF.

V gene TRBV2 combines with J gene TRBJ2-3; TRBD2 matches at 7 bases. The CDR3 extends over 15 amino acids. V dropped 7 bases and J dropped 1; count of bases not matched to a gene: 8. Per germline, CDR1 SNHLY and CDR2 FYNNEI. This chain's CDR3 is CASTEGTIRTDTQYF. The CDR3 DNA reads TGTGCCAGCACCGAAGGGACTATCCGCACAGATACGCAGTATTTT.

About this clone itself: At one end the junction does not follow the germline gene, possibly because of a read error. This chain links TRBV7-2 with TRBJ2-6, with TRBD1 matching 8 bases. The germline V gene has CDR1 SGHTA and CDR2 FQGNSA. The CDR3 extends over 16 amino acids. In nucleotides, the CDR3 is TGCGCCAGCAGCCAAGGACAGGGCTCTGGGGCCAACGTCCTGACTTTC. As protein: CASSQGQGSGANVLTF.

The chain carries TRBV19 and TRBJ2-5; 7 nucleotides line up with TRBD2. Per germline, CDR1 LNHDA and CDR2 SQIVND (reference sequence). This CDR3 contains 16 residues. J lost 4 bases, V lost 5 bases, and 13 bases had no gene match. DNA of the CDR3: TGTGCCAGTAGTGACACCCTGGGGGGGAAAAGAGAGACCCAGTACTTC. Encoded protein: CASSDTLGGKRETQYF.

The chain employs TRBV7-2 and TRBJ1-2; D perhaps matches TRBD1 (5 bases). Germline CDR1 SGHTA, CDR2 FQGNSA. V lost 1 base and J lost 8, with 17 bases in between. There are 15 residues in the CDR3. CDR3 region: CASSLEGILGVGYTF. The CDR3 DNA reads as TGTGCCAGCAGCTTAGAGGGGATCCTAGGTGTCGGCTACACCTTC. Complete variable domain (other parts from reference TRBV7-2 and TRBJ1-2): GAGVSQSPSNKVTEKGKDVELRCDPISGHTALYWYRQSLGQGLEFLIYFQGNSAPDKSGLPSDRFSAERTGGSVSTLTIQRTQQEDSAVYLCASSLEGILGVGYTFGSGTRLTVV.

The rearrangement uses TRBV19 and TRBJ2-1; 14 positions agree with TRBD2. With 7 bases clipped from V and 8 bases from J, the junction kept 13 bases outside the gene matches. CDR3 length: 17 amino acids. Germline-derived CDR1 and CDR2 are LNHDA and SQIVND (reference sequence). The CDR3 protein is CASTDAPGLAGEDEQFF. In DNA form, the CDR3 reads TGTGCCAGTACCGACGCCCCGGGACTAGCGGGAGAGGATGAGCAGTTCTTC.

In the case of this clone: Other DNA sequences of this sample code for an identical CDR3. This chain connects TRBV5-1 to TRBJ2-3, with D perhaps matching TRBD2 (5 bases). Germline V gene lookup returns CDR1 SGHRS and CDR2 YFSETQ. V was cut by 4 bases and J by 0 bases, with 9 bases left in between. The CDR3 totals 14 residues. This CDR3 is CASSRGGSTDTQYF. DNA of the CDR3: TGCGCCAGCAGCCGCGGAGGAAGCACAGATACGCAGTATTTT.

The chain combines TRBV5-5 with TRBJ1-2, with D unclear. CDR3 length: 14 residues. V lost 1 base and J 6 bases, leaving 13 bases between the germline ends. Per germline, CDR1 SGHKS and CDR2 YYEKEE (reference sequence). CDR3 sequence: CASSLFVAGNGYTF. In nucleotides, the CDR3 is TGTGCCAGCAGCTTGTTTGTCGCGGGAAATGGCTACACCTTC.